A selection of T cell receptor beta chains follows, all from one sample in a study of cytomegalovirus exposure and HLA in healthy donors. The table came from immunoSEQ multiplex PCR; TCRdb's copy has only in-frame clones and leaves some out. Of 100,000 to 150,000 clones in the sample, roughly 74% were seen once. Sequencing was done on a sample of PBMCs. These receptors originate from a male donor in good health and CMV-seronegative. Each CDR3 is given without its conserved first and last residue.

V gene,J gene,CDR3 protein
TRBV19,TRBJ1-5,ASSIEFQGSENQPQH
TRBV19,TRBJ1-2,ASSAERDSGNYGYT
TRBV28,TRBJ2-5,ASRTTGAGETQY
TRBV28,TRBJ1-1,ASSRGPNAF
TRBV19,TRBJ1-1,ASSARQGDTEAF
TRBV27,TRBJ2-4,ASSLLAEAKNIQY
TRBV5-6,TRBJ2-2,ASSLYRNRFSGELF
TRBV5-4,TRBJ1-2,ASSLPGGVYGYT
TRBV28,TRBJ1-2,ATEMDSNYGYT
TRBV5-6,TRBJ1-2,ASSAQQGAGGYT
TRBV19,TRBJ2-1,ASSVASGSKYNEQF
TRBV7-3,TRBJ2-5,ASSSQRTSGRQGQETQY
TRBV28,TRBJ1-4,ASSLSATNEKLF
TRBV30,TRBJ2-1,ARGGSSYNEQF
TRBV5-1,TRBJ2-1,ASSLASGNEQF
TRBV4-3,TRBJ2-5,ASSQDGQNEETQY
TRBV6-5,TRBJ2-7,ASSYQAVYEQY
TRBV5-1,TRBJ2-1,ASSLDAYEQF
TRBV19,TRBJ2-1,ASKAGGSNEQF
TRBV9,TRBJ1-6,ASSVVDRGNPPLH
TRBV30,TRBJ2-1,AWSVRTSSQF
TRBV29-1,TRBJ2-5,SATGVGETQY